This T cell receptor (beta chain) comes out of a study of PD-1 blockade in classical Hodgkin lymphoma. On the study more broadly: Patients were infused with nivolumab 3 mg/kg every 2 weeks.

Each and every patient relapsed after autologous stem cell transplantation, and patients got differing brentuximab vedotin exposure. Complete response, partial response or progressive disease made up the best responses. About this clone: Its target is not known.

Study-wide findings and caveats: Healthy donors reportedly exceeded newly diagnosed patients in baseline TCR diversity. Individuals initiating nivolumab under 1 year after ASCT were excluded.

The data were produced by immunoSEQ multiplex PCR, yet TCRdb's version contains in-frame clones alone and is incomplete. Altogether about 34,000 clones are present, 76% being singletons, with the ten largest covering 16%. This specimen was peripheral blood mononuclear cells (PBMCs), taken before the second cycle of nivolumab. This sequence originates from a human donor with classical Hodgkin lymphoma.

CDR3 region: CASSLGGPYEQYF. The CDR3 DNA is TGTGCCAGCAGCTTGGGGGGGCCTTACGAGCAGTACTTC. V gene TRBV5-4 combines with J gene TRBJ2-7; a weak D match, TRBD1 (6 bases). V gave up 0 bases and J gave up 4 bases, with 8 bases separating them. The CDR3 totals 13 residues. The germline V gene encodes CDR1 SGHNT and CDR2 YYREEE (reference sequence).